This T cell receptor beta chain originates from a study of T cell changes during pregnancy in multiple sclerosis. V lost 4 bases and J 3 bases, leaving 15 bases between the germline ends. Germline values: CDR1 LNHDA, CDR2 SQIVND (reference sequence). The CDR3 is 15 amino acids. This clone was picked up one time. Sequenced by immunoSEQ multiplex PCR; TCRdb stores in-frame clones only, minus some. Here the sample spans 55,000 to 65,000 clones, 93% being singletons. The sequence was obtained from a female donor with multiple sclerosis, enrolled in a pregnancy study. Sequenced here: CD4+ T cells from peripheral blood mononuclear cells, sampled before pregnancy. The chain links TRBV19 to TRBJ1-2, with D possibly TRBD1 on 5 matching bases. The CDR3 nucleotides are TGTGCCAGTAGTACACAGGTCCAGGACCACTATGGCTACACCTTC. Amino acid sequence: CASSTQVQDHYGYTF. The whole variable domain, filled in from reference TRBV19 and TRBJ1-2, reads DGGITQSPKYLFRKEGQNVTLSCEQNLNHDAMYWYRQDPGQGLRLIYYSQIVNDFQKGDIAEGYSVSREKKESFPLTVTSAQKNPTAFYLCASSTQVQDHYGYTFGSGTRLTVV.